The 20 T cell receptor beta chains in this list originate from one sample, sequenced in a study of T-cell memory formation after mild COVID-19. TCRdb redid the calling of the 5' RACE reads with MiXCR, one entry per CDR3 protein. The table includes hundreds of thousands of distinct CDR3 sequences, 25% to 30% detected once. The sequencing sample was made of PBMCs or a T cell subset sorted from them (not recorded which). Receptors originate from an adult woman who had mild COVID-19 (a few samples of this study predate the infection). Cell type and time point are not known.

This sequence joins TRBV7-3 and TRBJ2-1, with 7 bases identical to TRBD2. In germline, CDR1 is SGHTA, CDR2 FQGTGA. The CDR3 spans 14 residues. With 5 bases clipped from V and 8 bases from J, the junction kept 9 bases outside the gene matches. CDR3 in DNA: TGTGCCAGCAGCCCCCGACTAGCTTCCGATGAGCAGTTCTTC. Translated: CASSPRLASDEQFF.

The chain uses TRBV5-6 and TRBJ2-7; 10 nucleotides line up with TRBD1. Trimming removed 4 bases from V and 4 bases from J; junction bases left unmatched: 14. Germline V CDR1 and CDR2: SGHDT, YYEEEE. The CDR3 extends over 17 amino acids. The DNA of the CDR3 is TGTGCCAGCAGCCAAGGGACAGGGGACACCTTCTGGTACGAGCAGTACTTC. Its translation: CASSQGTGDTFWYEQYF.

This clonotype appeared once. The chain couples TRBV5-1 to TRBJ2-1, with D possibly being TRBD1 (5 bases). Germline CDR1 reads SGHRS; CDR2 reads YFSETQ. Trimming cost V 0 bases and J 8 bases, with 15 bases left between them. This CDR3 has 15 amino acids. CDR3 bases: TGCGCCAGCAGCTTGGACAGCTCCCAGGGCTATGAGCAGTTCTTC. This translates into CASSLDSSQGYEQFF. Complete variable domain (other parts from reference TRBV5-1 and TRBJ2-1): KAGVTQTPRYLIKTRGQQVTLSCSPISGHRSVSWYQQTPGQGLQFLFEYFSETQRNKGNFPGRFSGRQFSNSRSEMNVSTLELGDSALYLCASSLDSSQGYEQFFGPGTRLTVL.

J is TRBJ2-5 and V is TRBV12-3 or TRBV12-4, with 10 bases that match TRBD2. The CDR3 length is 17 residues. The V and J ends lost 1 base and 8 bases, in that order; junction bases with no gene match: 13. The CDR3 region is CASSLEAGGFGGGTQYF. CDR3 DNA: TGTGCCAGCAGTTTAGAAGCGGGAGGGTTCGGGGGTGGAACCCAGTACTTC.

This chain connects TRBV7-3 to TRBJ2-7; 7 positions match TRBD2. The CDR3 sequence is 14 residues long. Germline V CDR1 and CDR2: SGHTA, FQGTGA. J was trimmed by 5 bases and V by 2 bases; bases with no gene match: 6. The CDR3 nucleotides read TGTGCCAGCAGCTTACGGGGGGTCGGTGACGAGCAGTACTTC. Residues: CASSLRGVGDEQYF. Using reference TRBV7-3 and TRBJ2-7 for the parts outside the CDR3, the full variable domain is GAGVSQTPSNKVTEKGKYVELRCDPISGHTALYWYRQSLGQGPEFLIYFQGTGAADDSGLPNDRFFAVRPEGSVSTLKIQRTERGDSAVYLCASSLRGVGDEQYFGPGTRLTVT.

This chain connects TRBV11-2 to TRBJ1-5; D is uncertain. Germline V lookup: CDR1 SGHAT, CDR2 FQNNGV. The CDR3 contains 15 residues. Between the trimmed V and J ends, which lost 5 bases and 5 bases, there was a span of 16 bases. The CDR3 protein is CASSQTPEADQPQHF. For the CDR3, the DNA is TGTGCCAGCAGCCAGACCCCCGAGGCGGATCAGCCCCAGCATTTT.

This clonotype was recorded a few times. The CDR3 here is CASSLAKGGTEAFF. CDR3 nucleotide sequence: TGCGCCAGCAGCTTGGCCAAGGGGGGGACTGAAGCTTTCTTT. The rearrangement joins TRBV5-1 to TRBJ1-1, with D perhaps matching TRBD1 (6 bases). The CDR3 loop spans 14 amino acids. V lost 0 bases, J lost 5 bases, and 11 bases lay in between. Germline V lookup: CDR1 SGHRS, CDR2 YFSETQ.

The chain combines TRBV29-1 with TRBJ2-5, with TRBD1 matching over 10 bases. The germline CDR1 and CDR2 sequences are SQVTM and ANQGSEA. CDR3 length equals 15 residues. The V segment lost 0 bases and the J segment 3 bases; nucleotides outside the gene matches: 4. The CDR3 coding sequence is TGCAGCGTTGAAGACGGGACAGGGGTTGAAGAGACCCAGTACTTC. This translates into CSVEDGTGVEETQYF.

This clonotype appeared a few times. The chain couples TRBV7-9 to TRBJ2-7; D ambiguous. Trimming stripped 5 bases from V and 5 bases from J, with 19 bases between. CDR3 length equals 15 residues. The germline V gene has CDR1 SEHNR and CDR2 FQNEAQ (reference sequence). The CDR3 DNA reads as TGTGCCAGCAGCCTTTATCGGGCCCTCGAGAACGAGCAGTACTTC. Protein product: CASSLYRALENEQYF.

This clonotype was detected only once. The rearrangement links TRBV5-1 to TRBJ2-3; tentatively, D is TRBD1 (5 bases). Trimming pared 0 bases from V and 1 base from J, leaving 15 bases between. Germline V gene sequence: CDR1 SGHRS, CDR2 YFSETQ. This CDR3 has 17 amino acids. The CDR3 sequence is CASSLAWEGEGTDTQYF. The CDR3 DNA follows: TGCGCCAGCAGCTTGGCATGGGAAGGGGAAGGCACAGATACGCAGTATTTT.

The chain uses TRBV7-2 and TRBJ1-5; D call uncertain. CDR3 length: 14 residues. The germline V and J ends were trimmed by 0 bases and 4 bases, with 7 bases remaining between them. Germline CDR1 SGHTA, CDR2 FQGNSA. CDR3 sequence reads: CASSLAPFNQPQHF. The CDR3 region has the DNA TGTGCCAGCAGCTTAGCACCCTTTAATCAGCCCCAGCATTTT.

The CDR3 DNA reads as TGCGCCAGCAGCTTTAGCAAAGGTTCCTACGAGCAGTACTTC. Protein: CASSFSKGSYEQYF. The chain recombines TRBV5-1 with TRBJ2-7; D not resolved. CDR1 and CDR2 from the germline V gene are SGHRS and YFSETQ. CDR3 length: 14 residues. The ends were cut back, 2 bases at V and 1 base at J, with 10 bases in the middle.

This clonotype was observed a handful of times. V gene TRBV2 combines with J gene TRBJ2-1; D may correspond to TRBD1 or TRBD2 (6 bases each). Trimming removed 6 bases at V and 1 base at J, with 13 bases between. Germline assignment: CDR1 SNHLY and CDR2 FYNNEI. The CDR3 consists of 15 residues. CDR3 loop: CASRVGGASYNEQFF. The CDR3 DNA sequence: TGTGCCAGCAGGGTCGGGGGCGCTTCCTACAATGAGCAGTTCTTC.

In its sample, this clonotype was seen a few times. The CDR3 coding sequence is TGCAGCGCCATGCATTTGGGGACGTCTCAAAATGAGCAGTTCTTC. This gives the protein CSAMHLGTSQNEQFF. The chain employs TRBV29-1 and TRBJ2-1, with D perhaps TRBD1 or TRBD2 (5 bases each). Germline-derived CDR1 and CDR2 are SQVTM and ANQGSEA. The V end was cut by 7 bases, the J end by 7 bases, with 23 bases between. The CDR3 contains 15 residues.

The CDR3 loop reads CASSYPAESFTDTQYF. CDR3 DNA: TGTGCCAGCAGTTACCCCGCAGAGTCCTTCACAGATACGCAGTATTTT. The chain combines TRBV6-2 or TRBV6-3 with TRBJ2-3; D is ambiguous. The germline V gene encodes CDR1 MNHEY and CDR2 SVGEGT. The V end lost 2 bases, the J end lost 2 bases, and 14 bases lay between the germline ends. This CDR3 is built from 16 residues.

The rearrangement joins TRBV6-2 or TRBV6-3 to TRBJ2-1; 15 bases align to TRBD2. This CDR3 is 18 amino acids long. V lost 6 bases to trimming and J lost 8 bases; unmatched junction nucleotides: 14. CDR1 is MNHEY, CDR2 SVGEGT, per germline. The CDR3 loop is CASRGSSRTSGRAYEQFF. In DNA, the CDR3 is TGTGCCAGCAGGGGAAGTTCCAGGACTAGCGGGAGGGCCTATGAGCAGTTCTTC.

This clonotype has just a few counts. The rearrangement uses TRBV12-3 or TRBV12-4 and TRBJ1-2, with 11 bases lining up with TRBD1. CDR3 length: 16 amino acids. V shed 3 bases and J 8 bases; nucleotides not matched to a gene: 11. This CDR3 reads CASSLPPDRGPEGYTF. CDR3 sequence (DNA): TGTGCCAGCAGTTTGCCTCCGGACAGGGGGCCGGAGGGCTACACCTTC.

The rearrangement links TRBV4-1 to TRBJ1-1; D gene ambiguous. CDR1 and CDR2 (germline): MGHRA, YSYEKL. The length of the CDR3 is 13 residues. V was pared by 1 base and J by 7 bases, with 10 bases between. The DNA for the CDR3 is TGCGCCAGCAGCCAAGGACCCGGAGGTGAAGCTTTCTTT. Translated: CASSQGPGGEAFF.

For the CDR3, the DNA is TGTGCCAGCAGTTACTCGGCATTTACAGCGAACACTGAAGCTTTCTTT. This codes for CASSYSAFTANTEAFF. The chain joins TRBV6-5 to TRBJ1-1; D gene uncertain. The CDR3 extends over 16 amino acids. Germline-derived CDR1 and CDR2 are MNHEY and SVGAGI. V was trimmed by 0 bases and J by 1 base, leaving 12 bases between them.

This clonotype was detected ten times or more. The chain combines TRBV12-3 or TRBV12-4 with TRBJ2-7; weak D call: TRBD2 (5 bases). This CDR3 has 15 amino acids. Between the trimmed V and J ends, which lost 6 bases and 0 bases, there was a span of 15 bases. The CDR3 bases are TGTGCCAGCAGCCCCCGATCAACTAGCTCCTACGAGCAGTACTTC. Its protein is CASSPRSTSSYEQYF.